The T cell receptor (beta chain) described here comes from a study of response to subunit inactivated influenza vaccine. V was shortened by 1 base and J by 4 bases, with 4 bases between the two germline ends. The CDR3 sequence is 13 residues long. Notes on the study in general: Authors proposed each seasonal influenza vaccination draws in few new T cells.

This clonotype came up a few times. As yet, its antigen is unknown. TCRdb itself ran the RT-PCR reads through MiXCR, one entry per CDR3 protein. The data contain roughly 700,000 distinct CDR3 sequences, around 13% of them singletons. This TCR was recovered from a man aged 45 to 65 who received an inactivated influenza vaccine. The input for sequencing was PBMCs from blood, taken around 14 days before vaccination. This rearrangement joins TRBV12-3 or TRBV12-4 to TRBJ2-2; D is unresolved. CDR3 amino acids: CASSLDFTGELFF. The CDR3, as DNA: TGTGCCAGCAGTTTAGACTTCACCGGGGAGCTGTTTTTT.